Listed here are 21 T cell receptor beta chains from one sample, sequenced in a study of blood T cell repertoires in COVID-19. Data came from immunoSEQ multiplex PCR; TCRdb stores just in-frame clones and leaves some out. The table shows 300,000 to 400,000 clones, with 87% occurring only once. The sequenced material came from peripheral blood. The receptors stem from a man aged 25-45 years with COVID-19, enrolled during active disease.

This chain connects TRBV30 to TRBJ2-7; D remains unclear. The V end lost 7 bases, the J end lost 2 bases, and 15 bases lay between the germline ends. CDR3 length: 13 amino acids. Germline CDR1 is GTSNPN and CDR2 is SVGIG (reference sequence). The CDR3 is CASSSANPYEQYF. The CDR3 region has the DNA TGTGCCTCCTCCTCCGCGAACCCCTACGAGCAGTACTTC.

The chain employs TRBV5-6 and TRBJ1-1; D unclear. The CDR3 is 14 residues long. Trimming removed 0 bases at V and 0 bases at J, with 6 bases between. Germline assignment: CDR1 SGHDT and CDR2 YYEEEE. DNA for the CDR3: TGTGCCAGCAGCTTGGAGCCAATGAACACTGAAGCTTTCTTT. This encodes CASSLEPMNTEAFF.

The chain is built from TRBV28 and TRBJ1-1; a weak D match, TRBD1 (5 bases). The germline V gene has CDR1 MDHEN and CDR2 SYDVKM. The V gene lost 2 bases and the J gene lost 1 base, with 8 bases spanning the gap. This CDR3 has 14 amino acids. CDR3: CASSLGAPNTEAFF. As DNA, the CDR3 is TGTGCCAGCAGTTTAGGGGCCCCGAACACTGAAGCTTTCTTT.

This clone was detected once. V usage is TRBV5-6 and J usage is TRBJ2-1, with 13 positions matching TRBD2. Trimming took 3 bases from V and 0 from J; bases not matched to a gene: 3. This CDR3 spans 17 amino acids. Germline-derived CDR1 and CDR2 are SGHDT and YYEEEE. CDR3 sequence reads: CASSSGTSGVSYNEQFF. CDR3 bases: TGTGCCAGCAGCTCCGGGACTAGCGGGGTCTCCTACAATGAGCAGTTCTTC.

The chain joins TRBV29-1 to TRBJ2-3, with D possibly matching TRBD2 (7 bases). CDR1 and CDR2 from the germline V gene are SQVTM and ANQGSEA. V gave up 7 bases and J gave up 4 bases, with 18 bases separating them. The CDR3 runs to 14 residues. The DNA for the CDR3 is TGCAGCGCGGGGGGCGGGAGAGGCGCAGATACGCAGTATTTT. As protein: CSAGGGRGADTQYF.

V usage is TRBV30 and J usage is TRBJ2-2; D ambiguous. Germline lookup yields CDR1 GTSNPN and CDR2 SVGIG (reference sequence). V was pared by 1 base and J by 4 bases, with 7 bases between. The CDR3 runs 13 residues. The CDR3 nucleotides read TGTGCCTGGAGTGGACCTAGCACCGGGGAGCTGTTTTTT. It specifies CAWSGPSTGELFF.

The chain employs TRBV12-5 and TRBJ2-5; tentative D call: TRBD2 (6 bases). With 1 base removed from V and 5 bases from J, the gap between germline ends came to 14 bases. Per germline, CDR1 LGHNT and CDR2 FRNRAP. There are 15 residues in the CDR3. The CDR3 here is CASGLGTLGGETQYF. The CDR3 coding sequence is TGTGCTAGTGGTTTGGGGACACTCGGGGGTGAGACCCAGTACTTC.

The V call is TRBV6-5, the J call TRBJ1-1; D is unresolved. Trimming pared 7 bases from V and 7 bases from J, leaving 16 bases between. The CDR3 runs 13 residues. In germline, CDR1 is MNHEY, CDR2 SVGAGI. The CDR3, as DNA: TGTGCCAGCACCCTCTCGACACTGGATGAAGCTTTCTTT. Protein sequence: CASTLSTLDEAFF.

This chain connects TRBV11-2 to TRBJ1-1, with D hard to call. V was clipped by 0 bases and J by 0 bases, with 8 bases between them. Germline-derived CDR1 and CDR2 are SGHAT and FQNNGV. The CDR3 has 15 residues. This CDR3 reads CASSLEEQMNTEAFF. The CDR3 coding sequence is TGTGCCAGCAGCTTAGAAGAACAGATGAACACTGAAGCTTTCTTT.

The chain is built from TRBV12-5 and TRBJ1-2; TRBD1 agrees at 10 bases. Unmatched junction bases numbered 6, after V lost 4 bases and J lost 4 bases. The CDR3 sequence is 15 residues long. The germline gives CDR1 LGHNT, CDR2 FRNRAP. CDR3 DNA: TGTGCTAGTGGTTCTGACAGGGGGCTTCGCTATGGCTACACCTTC. Protein sequence: CASGSDRGLRYGYTF.

The genes are TRBV25-1 and TRBJ2-1; D is perhaps TRBD1 (5 bases). This CDR3 contains 15 residues. Germline V gene data show CDR1 as MGHDK and CDR2 as SYGVNS. Trimming removed 0 bases at V and 3 bases at J, with 9 bases between. CDR3 region: CASSEYTGRYNEQFF. Here the CDR3 DNA reads TGTGCCAGCAGTGAATACACAGGTCGCTACAATGAGCAGTTCTTC.

The DNA of the CDR3 is TGTGCCAGCAGCTTTTACGCGGACAATGAGCAGTTCTTC. As protein: CASSFYADNEQFF. V usage is TRBV7-2 and J usage is TRBJ2-1; D uncertain. V shed 3 bases and J shed 5 bases, with 8 bases lying between them. The CDR3 spans 13 residues. Germline V gene data show CDR1 as SGHTA and CDR2 as FQGNSA.

V usage is TRBV6-5 and J usage is TRBJ2-1; the D is unclear. The V gene's germline CDR1 is MNHEY and CDR2 SVGAGI. Trimming cost V 8 bases and J 7 bases, with 9 bases left between them. This CDR3 is built from 11 residues. CDR3 sequence: CASQDGNEQFF. The CDR3 DNA sequence: TGTGCCAGCCAGGATGGGAATGAGCAGTTCTTC.

J is TRBJ1-6 and V is TRBV9; D ambiguous. The CDR3 length is 14 residues. Per the germline V gene, CDR1 is SGDLS and CDR2 is YYNGEE. The ends were cut back, 0 bases at V and 5 bases at J, with 6 bases in the middle. The CDR3 DNA follows: TGTGCCAGCAGCGTAGACGGAGATAATTCACCCCTCCACTTT. It encodes CASSVDGDNSPLHF.

The chain is built from TRBV5-5 and TRBJ1-4, with 9 bases matching TRBD1. Per germline, CDR1 SGHKS and CDR2 YYEKEE (reference sequence). The CDR3 runs 14 residues. After removal of 4 bases from V and 4 bases from J, the junction contained 2 bases not matched to a gene. The CDR3 sequence: CASSRTGVNEKLFF. The CDR3 DNA follows: TGTGCCAGCAGCCGGACAGGGGTTAATGAAAAACTGTTTTTT. Together with reference TRBV5-5 and TRBJ1-4, the CDR3 gives the full variable domain: DAGVTQSPTHLIKTRGQQVTLRCSPISGHKSVSWYQQVLGQGPQFIFQYYEKEERGRGNFPDRFSARQFPNYSSELNVNALLLGDSALYLCASSRTGVNEKLFFGSGTQLSVL.

The chain couples TRBV4-2 to TRBJ2-7, with TRBD2 matching over 9 bases. CDR3 size: 17 residues. From germline, CDR1 is LGHNA and CDR2 YNFKEQ. V gave up 4 bases and J gave up 6 bases; unmatched junction bases: 16. The CDR3 reads CASSPSPQGGGAFEQYF. CDR3 DNA: TGTGCCAGCAGCCCATCTCCGCAGGGCGGGGGGGCATTCGAGCAGTACTTC.

The gene calls are TRBV27 and TRBJ2-2; 9 bases are a match to TRBD1. The V gene's germline CDR1 is MNHEY and CDR2 SMNVEV (reference sequence). The V and J ends lost 8 bases and 5 bases, in that order; junction bases with no gene match: 9. The CDR3 is 15 amino acids. CDR3 DNA: TGTGCCAGCGGGGACAGGGTAGGGATGACCGGGGAGCTGTTTTTT. Translated, it gives CASGDRVGMTGELFF.

The V and J genes are TRBV6-2 or TRBV6-3 and TRBJ1-5; no clear D. Per germline, CDR1 MNHEY and CDR2 SVGEGT. The CDR3 extends over 12 amino acids. V was clipped by 6 bases and J by 4 bases, with 7 bases between them. The CDR3 DNA is TGTGCCAGCAGCACCCTAAATCAGCCCCAGCATTTT. Encoded protein: CASSTLNQPQHF.

This sequence joins TRBV20-1 and TRBJ1-4; D not certain. Trimming cost V 3 bases and J 7 bases, with 9 bases left between them. The CDR3 loop spans 12 amino acids. Germline loops: CDR1 DFQATT, CDR2 SNEGSKA (reference sequence). For the CDR3, the DNA is TGCAGTGCTAGTGGGAGCAGTGAAAAACTGTTTTTT. Protein product: CSASGSSEKLFF.

The V call is TRBV4-2, the J call TRBJ2-1; the match to TRBD1 covers 10 bases. CDR1 is LGHNA and CDR2 is YNFKEQ in the germline V gene. The V segment lost 0 bases and the J segment 7 bases; nucleotides outside the gene matches: 6. The CDR3 has 16 residues. The CDR3 protein is CASSQDGTGVLNEQFF. CDR3 bases: TGTGCCAGCAGCCAAGATGGGACAGGGGTTTTGAATGAGCAGTTCTTC.

This chain joins TRBV5-1 and TRBJ2-1; D possibly corresponds to TRBD1 (6 bases). Germline V gives CDR1 SGHRS, CDR2 YFSETQ. Trimming took 4 bases from V and 5 from J, leaving 16 bases between them. CDR3 length: 15 amino acids. The CDR3 DNA sequence: TGCGCCAGCAGCCCAGGGGCGAGGACAGACAATGAGCAGTTCTTC. This translates into CASSPGARTDNEQFF.